This TCR beta chain was identified in a study of T cell responses to AZD1222 COVID-19 vaccine. Overall study results and limits: Of spike-specific TCRs, nearly half reportedly target regions left unmutated in variants. In a largely white British group with more females than males, clonal diversity was possibly underestimated.

Sequencing used immunoSEQ multiplex PCR; TCRdb keeps in-frame clones, though not all of them. Among tens of thousands of clones listed, more than 70% were seen once. Of note for this clone: The antigen remains undetermined.

The clonotype was recovered from an adult in good health. The sequenced sample was peripheral blood, obtained on day 0 of AZD1222 vaccination.

CDR3 nucleotide sequence: TGTGCCAGCAGCTCACCCGCGGGGACGATTGAAGAAAAACTGTTTTTT. The encoded protein is CASSSPAGTIEEKLFF. This chain uses TRBV7-2 with TRBJ1-4, with D possibly matching TRBD1 (5 bases). The germline V and J ends were trimmed by 4 bases and 8 bases, with 20 bases remaining between them. The germline gives CDR1 SGHTA, CDR2 FQGNSA. CDR3 size: 16 residues.